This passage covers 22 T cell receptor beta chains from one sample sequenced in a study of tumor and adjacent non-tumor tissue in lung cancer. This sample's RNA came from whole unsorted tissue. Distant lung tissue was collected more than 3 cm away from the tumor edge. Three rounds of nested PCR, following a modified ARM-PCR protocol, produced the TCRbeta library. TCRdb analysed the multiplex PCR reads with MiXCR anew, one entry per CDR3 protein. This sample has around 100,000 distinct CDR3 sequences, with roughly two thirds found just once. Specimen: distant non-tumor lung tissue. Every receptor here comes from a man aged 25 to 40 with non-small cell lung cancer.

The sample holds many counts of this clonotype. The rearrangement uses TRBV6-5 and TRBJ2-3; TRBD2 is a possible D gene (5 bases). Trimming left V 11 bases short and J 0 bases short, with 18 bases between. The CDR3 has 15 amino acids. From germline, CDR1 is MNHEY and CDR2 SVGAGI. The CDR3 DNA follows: TGTGCCTCCACCCCTTGGTCGGGGAGCACAGATACGCAGTATTTT. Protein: CASTPWSGSTDTQYF.

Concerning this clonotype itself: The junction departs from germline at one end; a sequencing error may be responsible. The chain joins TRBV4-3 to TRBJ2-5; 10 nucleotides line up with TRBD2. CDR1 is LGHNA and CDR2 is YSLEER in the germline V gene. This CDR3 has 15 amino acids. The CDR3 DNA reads TGCGCCAGCACCCAAGAGCGGGGGGGCCAGGAGACTCAGTACTTC. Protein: CASTQERGGQETQYF.

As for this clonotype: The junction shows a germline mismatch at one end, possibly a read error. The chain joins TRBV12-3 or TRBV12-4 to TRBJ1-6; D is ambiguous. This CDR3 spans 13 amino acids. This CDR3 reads CASSLDQKSPLQF. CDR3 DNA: TGTGCCAGCAGTTTAGATCAAAAATCACCCCTCCAGTTT.

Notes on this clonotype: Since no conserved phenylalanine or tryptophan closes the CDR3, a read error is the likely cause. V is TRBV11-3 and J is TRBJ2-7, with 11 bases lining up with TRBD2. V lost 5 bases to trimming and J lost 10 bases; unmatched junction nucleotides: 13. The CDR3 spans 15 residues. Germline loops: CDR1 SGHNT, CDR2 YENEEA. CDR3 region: CASSIRTSGSLRQYL. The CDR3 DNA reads TGTGCCAGCAGCATCCGGACTAGCGGGTCGCTACGCCAGTACCTC.

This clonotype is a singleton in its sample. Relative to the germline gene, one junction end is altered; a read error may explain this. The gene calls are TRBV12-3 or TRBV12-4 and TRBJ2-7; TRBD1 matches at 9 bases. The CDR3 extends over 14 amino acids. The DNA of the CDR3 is TGTGCCATCAACCTGGGGGACAGGGTCGACGAGCAGTATTTC. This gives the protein CAINLGDRVDEQYF.

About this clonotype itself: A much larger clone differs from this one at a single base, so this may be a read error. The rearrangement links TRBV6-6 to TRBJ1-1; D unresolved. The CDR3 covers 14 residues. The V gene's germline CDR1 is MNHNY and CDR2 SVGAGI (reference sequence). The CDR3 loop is CASSYYGRDTEASF. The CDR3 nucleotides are TGTGCCAGCAGTTACTACGGACGAGACACTGAAGCTTCCTTT.

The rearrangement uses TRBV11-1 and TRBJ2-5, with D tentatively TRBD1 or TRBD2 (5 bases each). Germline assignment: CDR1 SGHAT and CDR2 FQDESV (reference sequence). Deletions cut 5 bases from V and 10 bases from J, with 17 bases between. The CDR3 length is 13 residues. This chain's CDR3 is CASSGTFQGIQYF. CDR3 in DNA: TGTGCCAGCAGCGGGACGTTTCAAGGGATCCAGTACTTC.

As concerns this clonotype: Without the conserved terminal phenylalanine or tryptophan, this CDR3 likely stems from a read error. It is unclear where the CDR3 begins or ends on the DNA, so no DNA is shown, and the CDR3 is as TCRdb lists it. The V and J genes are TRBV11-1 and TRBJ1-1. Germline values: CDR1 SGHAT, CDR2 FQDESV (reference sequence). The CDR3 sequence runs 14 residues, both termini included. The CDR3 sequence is CASSWAAVNTEAFS.

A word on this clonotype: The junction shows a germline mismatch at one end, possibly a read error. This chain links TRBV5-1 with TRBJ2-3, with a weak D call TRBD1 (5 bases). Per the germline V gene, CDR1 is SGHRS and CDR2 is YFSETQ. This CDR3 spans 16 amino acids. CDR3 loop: CASSSWGCDLTDTQYF. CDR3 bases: TGCGCCAGCAGCTCATGGGGCTGTGACCTCACAGACACGCAGTATTTT.

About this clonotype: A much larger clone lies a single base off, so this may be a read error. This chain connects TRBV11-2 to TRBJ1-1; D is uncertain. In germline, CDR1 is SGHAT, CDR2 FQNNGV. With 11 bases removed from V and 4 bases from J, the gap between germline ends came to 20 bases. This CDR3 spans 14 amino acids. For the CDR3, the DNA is TGTGCCGGCAACTCCTTCCTAGGGCCCACTGAAGCTTTCTTT. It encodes CAGNSFLGPTEAFF. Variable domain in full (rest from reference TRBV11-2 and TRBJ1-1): EAGVAQSPRYKIIEKRQSVAFWCNPISGHATLYWYQQILGQGPKLLIQFQNNGVVDDSQLPKDRFSAERLKGVDSTLKIQPAKLEDSAVYLCAGNSFLGPTEAFFGQGTRLTVV.

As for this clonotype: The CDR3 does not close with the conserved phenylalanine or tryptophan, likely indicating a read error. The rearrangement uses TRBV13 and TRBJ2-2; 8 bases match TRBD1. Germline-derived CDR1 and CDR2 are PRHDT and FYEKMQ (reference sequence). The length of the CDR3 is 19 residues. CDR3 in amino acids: CASSICVDRVVANTGELFI. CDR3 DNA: TGTGCGAGCAGCATATGCGTGGACAGGGTAGTTGCGAACACCGGGGAGCTGTTTATT.

The CDR3 region is CATSDPSLDTQETQYF. The CDR3 DNA is TGTGCCACCAGTGATCCCAGTCTAGACACCCAAGAGACCCAGTACTTC. The chain couples TRBV24-1 to TRBJ2-5, with D unresolved. The germline gives CDR1 KGHDR, CDR2 SFDVKD. The CDR3 spans 16 residues. V lost 3 bases and J lost 1, with 14 bases in between.

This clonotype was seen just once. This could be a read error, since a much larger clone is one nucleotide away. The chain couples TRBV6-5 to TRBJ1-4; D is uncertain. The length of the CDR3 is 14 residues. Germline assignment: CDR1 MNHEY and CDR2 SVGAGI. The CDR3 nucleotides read TGTGACAGCAGTTCGTACGGATTTAATGAAAAACTATTTTTT. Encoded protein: CDSSSYGFNEKLFF.

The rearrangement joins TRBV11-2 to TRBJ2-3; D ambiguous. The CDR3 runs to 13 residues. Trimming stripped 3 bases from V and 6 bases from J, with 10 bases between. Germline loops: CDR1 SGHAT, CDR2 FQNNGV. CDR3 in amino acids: CASSFGWDDTQYF. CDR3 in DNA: TGTGCCAGCAGCTTTGGTTGGGATGATACGCAGTATTTT.

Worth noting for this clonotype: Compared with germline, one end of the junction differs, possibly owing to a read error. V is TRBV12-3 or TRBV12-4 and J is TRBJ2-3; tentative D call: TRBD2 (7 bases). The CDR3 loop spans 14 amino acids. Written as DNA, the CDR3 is TGTGTCAGCAGTTTGACGGGGGGCCCACATACGCAGTATTTT. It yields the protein CVSSLTGGPHTQYF.

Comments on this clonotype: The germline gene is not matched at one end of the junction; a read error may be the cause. The CDR3 DNA follows: TGTGCCAGCAGCGTTGGGAACTACCAGCGAGAGATCCAGTACTTC. It encodes CASSVGNYQREIQYF. This sequence joins TRBV4-2 and TRBJ2-5, with D hard to call. The CDR3 is 15 residues long. Germline CDR1 reads LGHNA; CDR2 reads YNFKEQ.

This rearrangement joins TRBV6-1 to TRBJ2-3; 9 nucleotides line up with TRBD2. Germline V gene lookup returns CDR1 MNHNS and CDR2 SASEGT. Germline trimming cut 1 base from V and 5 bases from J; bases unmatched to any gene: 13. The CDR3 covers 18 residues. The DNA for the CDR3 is TGTGCCAGCAGTGAAGGCAGGACTAGCGCATACGGGGGAGATACGCAGTATTTT. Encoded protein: CASSEGRTSAYGGDTQYF.

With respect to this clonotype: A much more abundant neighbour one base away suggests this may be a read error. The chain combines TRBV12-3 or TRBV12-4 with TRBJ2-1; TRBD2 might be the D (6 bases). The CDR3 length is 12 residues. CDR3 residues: CASSLVWGGVLF. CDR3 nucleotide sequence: TGTGCCAGCAGTTTGGTCTGGGGCGGGGTACTCTTC.

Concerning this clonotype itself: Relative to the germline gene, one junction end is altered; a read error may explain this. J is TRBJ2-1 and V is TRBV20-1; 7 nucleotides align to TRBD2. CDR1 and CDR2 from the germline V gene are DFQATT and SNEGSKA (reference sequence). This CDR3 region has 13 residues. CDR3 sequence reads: CSASGGSLNDQFF. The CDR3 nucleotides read TGCAGTGCTAGCGGCGGGAGCCTCAATGACCAGTTCTTC.

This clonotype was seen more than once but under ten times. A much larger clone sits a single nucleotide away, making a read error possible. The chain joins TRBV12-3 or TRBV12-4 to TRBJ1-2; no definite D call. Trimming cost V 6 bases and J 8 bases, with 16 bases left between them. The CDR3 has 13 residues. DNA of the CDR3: TGTGCCAGCAGCGGAGAGGGCAGAGAGGGCTACACCTTC. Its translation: CASSGEGREGYTF.

This CDR3 is CASSLRRVAGINTDTQYF. The DNA for the CDR3 is TGTGCCAGCAGCTTACGACGAGTGGCGGGAATAAACACAGATACGCAGTATTTT. The chain is built from TRBV11-1 and TRBJ2-3; D is possibly TRBD2 (6 bases). The CDR3 is 18 residues long. Germline V gene lookup returns CDR1 SGHAT and CDR2 FQDESV (reference sequence). Trimming removed 2 bases at V and 2 bases at J, with 20 bases between.

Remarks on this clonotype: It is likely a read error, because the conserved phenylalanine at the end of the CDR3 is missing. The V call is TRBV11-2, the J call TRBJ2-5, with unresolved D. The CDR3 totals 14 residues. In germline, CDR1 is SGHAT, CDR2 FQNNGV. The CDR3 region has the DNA TGTGTCGGCAGCTTAGATACCCGGTTTGAGACCCAGTACTCC. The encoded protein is CVGSLDTRFETQYS.